This record looks at one T cell receptor (beta chain) sequence and its context. The sample is drawn from a study of human T cells and chemical hapten exposure. Time point noted: patch test 2, 6 weeks after DPC sensitization. Specified treatment: therapeutic diphenylcyclopropenone sensitization with weekly scalp DPC. Blood sampling occurred before each patch-test application. Single cDNA molecules in the library carried unique molecular identifiers attached during preparation. TCRdb itself ran the RACE reads through MiXCR, one entry per CDR3 protein. The sample gives approximately 350,000 distinct CDR3 sequences, about 6% of which show up once; around 6.1% is in the top ten. This clonotype was sampled from a woman aged 18-30 years with alopecia areata. Some clones in this sample may be carry-over from other donors' samples. Sequenced material: whole blood, taken in connection with sensitization to the hapten diphenylcyclopropenone (DPC).

The CDR3: CATSGAENTDTQYF. CDR3 DNA sequence: TGTGCCACCAGCGGAGCTGAGAACACAGATACGCAGTATTTT. The rearrangement joins TRBV15 to TRBJ2-3; D remains unclear. With 5 bases removed from V and 2 bases from J, the gap between germline ends came to 11 bases. The CDR3 is 14 residues long. Germline values: CDR1 LNHNV, CDR2 YYDKDF (reference sequence).